This TCR beta chain was recorded in a study of CD8+CD57+ T cells in acquired aplastic anemia. This clonotype was observed at least ten times. Its antigen is currently unknown. Study outcomes and limitations: Patients and healthy controls showed no significant CD8+ Simpson's diversity difference. Patients and controls were found to share roughly 31 CD8+ CDR3 sequences.

Germline CDR1 LGHDT, CDR2 YNNKEL (reference sequence). The CDR3 loop spans 14 amino acids. The ends lost 4 bases at V and 5 bases at J; junction bases unmatched: 7. TCR beta VDJ and CDR3 profiles were obtained from a genomic DNA template. TCRdb reprocessed the reads with MiXCR, giving one entry per CDR3 protein. The table lists 250,000 to 350,000 distinct CDR3 sequences, 55% to 65% of them singletons. The clonotype comes from a human donor with severe aplastic anemia or a healthy control (not recorded which). The chain couples TRBV3-1 to TRBJ1-1; 7 bases match TRBD1. The specimen sequenced was sorted CD4+, CD8+, or CD8+CD57+ T cells (not recorded which) from PBMCs. The DNA of the CDR3 is TGTGCCAGCAGCCTTGCAGGGGGATCTACTGAAGCTTTCTTT. Translated: CASSLAGGSTEAFF.